This TCR beta chain comes out of a study of identical twins. TCRdb re-derived calls from the 5' RACE reads in MiXCR, one entry per CDR3 protein. The table shows about 700,000 distinct CDR3 sequences, with 6.1% occurring only once. This clonotype was observed many times. Its matching antigen is unknown. General observations from the study: An excess of low generation probability was shown by twin-shared out-of-frame alpha sequences.

This CDR3 comprises 16 residues. V gave up 5 bases and J gave up 0 bases; unmatched junction bases: 9. The chain carries TRBV12-3 or TRBV12-4 and TRBJ2-5, with 7 bases fitting TRBD1. The specimen sequenced was naive T cells sorted from blood. The receptor's source is a young man in good health. The CDR3 reads CASSTPGQGDQETQYF. The CDR3 region has the DNA TGTGCCAGCAGTACCCCCGGGCAGGGGGACCAAGAGACCCAGTACTTC.